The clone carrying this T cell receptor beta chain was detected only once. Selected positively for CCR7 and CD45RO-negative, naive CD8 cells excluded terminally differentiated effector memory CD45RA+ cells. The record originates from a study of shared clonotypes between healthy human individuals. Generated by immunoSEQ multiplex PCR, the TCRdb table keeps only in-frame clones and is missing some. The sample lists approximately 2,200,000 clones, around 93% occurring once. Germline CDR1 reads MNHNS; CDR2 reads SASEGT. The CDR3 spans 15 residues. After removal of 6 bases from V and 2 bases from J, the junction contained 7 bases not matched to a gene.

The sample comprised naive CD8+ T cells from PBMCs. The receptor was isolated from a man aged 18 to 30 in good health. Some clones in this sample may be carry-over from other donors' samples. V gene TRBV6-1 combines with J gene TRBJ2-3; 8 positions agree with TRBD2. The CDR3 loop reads CASRGVAGSTDTQYF. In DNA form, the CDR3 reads TGTGCCAGCAGGGGCGTAGCGGGATCCACAGATACGCAGTATTTT.